Following are 17 T cell receptor beta chains from one sample sequenced in a study of blood T cells in healthy people across ages. Primers used in a second PCR of roughly 7 to 11 cycles were a sample-barcoded 5' primer and a J-beta primer mix. TCRdb passed the 5' RACE reads through MiXCR, listing each CDR3 protein once. The sample has about 930,000 distinct CDR3 sequences; roughly 29% are singletons. In addition, the sample was reused for a study of T cells of mothers and their children.

Input material: blood. The receptor source for this set is a woman aged 40 to 50 in good health.

The chain joins TRBV28 to TRBJ2-5, with 8 bases that match TRBD1. The J segment lost 2 bases and the V segment lost 5 bases, leaving 7 bases of the junction unmatched. This CDR3 contains 15 residues. CDR1 and CDR2 (germline): MDHEN, SYDVKM. This CDR3 reads CASSRRTGWQETQYF. The CDR3 DNA reads as TGTGCCAGCAGTCGACGGACAGGGTGGCAAGAGACCCAGTACTTC. Complete variable domain (other parts from reference TRBV28 and TRBJ2-5): DVKVTQSSRYLVKRTGEKVFLECVQDMDHENMFWYRQDPGLGLRLIYFSYDVKMKEKGDIPEGYSVSREKKERFSLILESASTNQTSMYLCASSRRTGWQETQYFGPGTRLLVL.

The chain uses TRBV24-1 and TRBJ2-1; the match to TRBD1 covers 10 bases. The length of the CDR3 is 15 residues. V shed 3 bases and J 6 bases; nucleotides not matched to a gene: 4. Germline lookup yields CDR1 KGHDR and CDR2 SFDVKD. DNA for the CDR3: TGTGCCACCAGTGATCCCTGGACAGGGGGCAATGAGCAGTTCTTC. Its protein product is CATSDPWTGGNEQFF.

To note about this clonotype: Since a much larger clone is just one base distant, this may be a read error. The chain recombines TRBV29-1 with TRBJ2-1; TRBD1 aligns across 8 bases. CDR1 and CDR2 (germline): SQVTM, ANQGSEA. The CDR3 totals 13 residues. After removal of 5 bases from V and 2 bases from J, the junction contained 2 bases not matched to a gene. CDR3 coding DNA: TGCAGCGTTAGCAGGGGGCCCTACAATGAGCAGTTCTTC. Encoded protein: CSVSRGPYNEQFF.

This clonotype was counted once. One end of the junction is discordant with germline, which a read error may explain. The chain couples TRBV7-9 to TRBJ2-3; 8 bases agree with TRBD1. This CDR3 is 16 amino acids long. Germline values: CDR1 SEHNR, CDR2 FQNEAQ (reference sequence). As DNA, the CDR3 is TGTTCCAGCAGCCTTGCGGACAGGGAAGATGGAGATACGCAGTATTTT. Translated: CSSSLADREDGDTQYF.

For this clonotype: Being one base from a much bigger clone, this may be a read error. The CDR3 end shows no conserved phenylalanine or tryptophan, and so a read error is likely. The V and J genes are TRBV4-3 and TRBJ2-7; 8 bases fit TRBD2. V was pared by 4 bases and J by 10 bases, with 15 bases of the junction left unmatched. This CDR3 is built from 15 residues. Germline lookup yields CDR1 LGHNA and CDR2 YSLEER. CDR3 sequence: CASSRGSGVEETQYC. The CDR3 nucleotides are TGCGCCAGCAGCCGGGGTAGCGGGGTCGAGGAAACCCAGTACTGC.

This sequence joins TRBV25-1 and TRBJ1-2; 9 bases align to TRBD1. The V and J ends lost 0 bases and 5 bases, in that order; junction bases with no gene match: 10. This CDR3 comprises 17 residues. Germline V gene data show CDR1 as MGHDK and CDR2 as SYGVNS. The chain's CDR3 is CASSEYRTGTGLYGYTF. The CDR3 DNA reads TGTGCCAGCAGTGAATATCGAACCGGGACAGGGCTATATGGCTACACCTTC.

The table lists this clonotype with a few counts. The chain employs TRBV7-2 and TRBJ1-5, with D maybe TRBD1 (5 bases). CDR1 is SGHTA and CDR2 is FQGNSA in the germline V gene. V lost 1 base to trimming and J lost 7 bases, with 11 bases between them. The CDR3 extends over 14 amino acids. CDR3 in DNA: TGTGCCAGCAGCTTAGGGGGCAGGACCCAGCCCCAGCATTTT. This translates into CASSLGGRTQPQHF. The whole variable domain, filled in from reference TRBV7-2 and TRBJ1-5, reads GAGVSQSPSNKVTEKGKDVELRCDPISGHTALYWYRQSLGQGLEFLIYFQGNSAPDKSGLPSDRFSAERTGGSVSTLTIQRTQQEDSAVYLCASSLGGRTQPQHFGDGTRLSIL.

The chain couples TRBV5-1 to TRBJ2-2; D is unclear. This CDR3 region has 14 residues. The V and J ends lost 4 bases and 0 bases respectively, with 7 bases between them. Germline CDR1 reads SGHRS; CDR2 reads YFSETQ. The CDR3 protein is CASSPDSNTGELFF. The CDR3, as DNA: TGCGCCAGCAGCCCTGACTCGAACACCGGGGAGCTGTTTTTT. Full variable domain (rest looked up from reference TRBV5-1 and TRBJ2-2): KAGVTQTPRYLIKTRGQQVTLSCSPISGHRSVSWYQQTPGQGLQFLFEYFSETQRNKGNFPGRFSGRQFSNSRSEMNVSTLELGDSALYLCASSPDSNTGELFFGEGSRLTVL.

This clonotype was detected a few times. The chain combines TRBV24-1 with TRBJ2-3; the match to TRBD1 covers 8 bases. The CDR3 loop spans 15 amino acids. Per the germline V gene, CDR1 is KGHDR and CDR2 is SFDVKD. The V segment lost 3 bases and the J segment 5 bases; nucleotides outside the gene matches: 6. CDR3 residues: CATSDQDRGKDTQYF. CDR3 bases: TGTGCCACCAGTGATCAAGACAGGGGCAAAGATACGCAGTATTTT.

This clonotype has a handful of counts. The J gene is TRBJ2-3, the V gene TRBV12-3 or TRBV12-4; perhaps TRBD2 as D (6 bases). The germline V and J ends were trimmed by 1 base and 4 bases, with 18 bases remaining between them. This CDR3 spans 17 amino acids. The CDR3 spells CASSLGAGGVSADTQYF. In DNA, the CDR3 is TGTGCCAGCAGTTTAGGAGCGGGCGGGGTTAGCGCAGATACGCAGTATTTT.

This chain joins TRBV18 and TRBJ2-5; D remains ambiguous. Trimming stripped 5 bases from V and 4 bases from J, with 11 bases between. From germline, CDR1 is KGHSH and CDR2 LQKENI. The CDR3 is 13 amino acids. CDR3 residues: CASSTDNGETQYF. The DNA of the CDR3 is TGTGCCAGCTCAACAGATAATGGAGAGACCCAGTACTTC.

In its sample, this clonotype was seen many times. The CDR3 is CAISEKGSTDTQYF. In nucleotides, the CDR3 is TGTGCCATCAGTGAGAAGGGGAGCACAGATACGCAGTATTTT. The chain links TRBV10-3 to TRBJ2-3, with D maybe TRBD1 (5 bases). V gave up 2 bases and J gave up 0 bases, with 6 bases separating them. CDR1 is ENHRY, CDR2 SYGVKD, per germline. This CDR3 comprises 14 residues.

The chain uses TRBV7-3 and TRBJ2-2, with TRBD2 identical over 15 bases. The CDR3 runs 18 residues. V was clipped by 5 bases and J by 3 bases; unmatched bases: 7. In germline, CDR1 is SGHTA, CDR2 FQGTGA. This CDR3 is CASSPGTSGGPDTGELFF. The CDR3 DNA reads as TGTGCCAGCAGCCCTGGGACTAGCGGGGGGCCGGACACCGGGGAGCTGTTTTTT.

The chain joins TRBV12-3 or TRBV12-4 to TRBJ2-1; 9 positions match TRBD2. This CDR3 is built from 15 residues. After removal of 8 bases from V and 10 bases from J, the junction contained 15 bases not matched to a gene. Here the CDR3 DNA reads TGTGCCAGCCGAGGGGGTAGCGGGGGATCCGGGGAGCAGTTCTTC. The encoded protein is CASRGGSGGSGEQFF.

The chain uses TRBV18 and TRBJ1-3; D is uncertain. From germline, CDR1 is KGHSH and CDR2 LQKENI. This CDR3 contains 15 residues. Trimming removed 3 bases at V and 3 bases at J, with 12 bases between. The CDR3 nucleotides read TGTGCCAGCTCACCGACGAGCAGCCTTGGAAACACCATATATTTT. It encodes CASSPTSSLGNTIYF. The full variable domain, in which reference TRBV18 and TRBJ1-3 provide the parts outside the CDR3, is NAGVMQNPRHLVRRRGQEARLRCSPMKGHSHVYWYRQLPEEGLKFMVYLQKENIIDESGMPKERFSAEFPKEGPSILRIQQVVRGDSAAYFCASSPTSSLGNTIYFGEGSWLTVV.

The V gene is TRBV6-1, the J gene TRBJ2-1; 8 bases fit TRBD1. Germline V gene data show CDR1 as MNHNS and CDR2 as SASEGT. Trimming cost V 10 bases and J 3 bases; bases outside gene matches: 8. The CDR3 spans 14 residues. The CDR3 nucleotides read TGTGCCATGGTACAGGGGGAGCTCTACAATGAGCAGTTCTTC. It specifies CAMVQGELYNEQFF.

Many counts were recorded for this clonotype. The chain joins TRBV12-3 or TRBV12-4 to TRBJ1-2, with a possible D match to TRBD1 (5 bases). V lost 5 bases to trimming and J lost 5 bases, with 12 bases between them. The CDR3 is made up of 13 amino acids. The DNA for the CDR3 is TGTGCCAGCAGTCCAACCCCAGGGTATGGCTACACCTTC. It is translated as CASSPTPGYGYTF.